This T cell receptor (beta chain) appears in the sequencing data of a study of CD8+ T cells in alopecia areata. Germline V gene sequence: CDR1 SGHTA, CDR2 FQGNSA. Losses at the gene ends were 3 bases for V and 4 bases for J; bases not matched to a gene: 8. The CDR3 runs to 17 residues. Regarding treatment: oral pan-JAK inhibitor, 5-10 mg twice daily. RNA was extracted and reverse transcribed into cDNA as the sequencing template. Assay used: immunoSEQ multiplex PCR; TCRdb lists only in-frame clones, some missing. The sample consists of some 240,000 clones, about three fifths of them appearing once. The sequencing used CD4+ T cells sorted from blood, collected at week 4, from a patient treated with tofacitinib. This TCR was sampled from a human donor with alopecia areata. The chain combines TRBV7-2 with TRBJ2-3; 12 nucleotides match TRBD2. Here the CDR3 reads CASSLSSGGASSDTQYF. The CDR3 coding sequence is TGTGCCAGCAGCTTGTCTAGCGGGGGGGCCAGCTCAGATACGCAGTATTTT.